The clone carrying this T cell receptor beta chain was detected once. CDR1 and CDR2 from the germline V gene are MNHEY and SMNVEV (reference sequence). CDR3 length equals 15 residues. The V and J ends lost 5 bases and 3 bases, in that order; junction bases with no gene match: 7. The sample is drawn from a study of blood T cell repertoires in COVID-19. The wider study: Acute and convalescent COVID-19 specimens originated in the United States, Italy and Spain. The cDNA or gDNA used as material had been derived from T cells, B-cell-depleted T cells, or PBMCs.

Under the authors' procedure: Amplification from reference gene primers served as the basis for estimated nucleated cell counts. TCRdb's copy holds only in-frame clones and misses some; the assay was immunoSEQ multiplex PCR. That table is the source of V, J and clone size, and D and trimming were worked out from the DNA. The profile covers roughly 120,000 clones, with 80% to 90% appearing a single time and 0.7% to 0.9% taken by the ten largest. This sequence was found in a woman aged 50 to 65 with active or convalescent COVID-19. The gene calls are TRBV27 and TRBJ1-1; TRBD1 agrees at 9 bases. Sequenced material: peripheral blood. The CDR3 nucleotides read TGTGCCAGCAGTAGACACAGGGGGCAGGACACTGAAGCTTTCTTT. Its protein is CASSRHRGQDTEAFF.